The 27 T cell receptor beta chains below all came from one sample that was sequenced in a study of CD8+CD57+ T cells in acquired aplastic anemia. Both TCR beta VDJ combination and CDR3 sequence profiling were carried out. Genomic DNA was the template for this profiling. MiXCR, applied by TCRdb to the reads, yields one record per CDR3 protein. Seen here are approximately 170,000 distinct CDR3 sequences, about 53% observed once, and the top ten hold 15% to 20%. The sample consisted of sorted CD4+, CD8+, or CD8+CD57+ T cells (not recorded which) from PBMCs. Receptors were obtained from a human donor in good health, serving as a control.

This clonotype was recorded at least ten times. The CDR3 nucleotides read TGCAGTGCTAGGGCTAGCGAAGCCTACGAGCAGTACTTC. It yields the protein CSARASEAYEQYF. V usage is TRBV20-1 and J usage is TRBJ2-7; a possible D gene is TRBD2 (6 bases). Germline V CDR1 and CDR2: DFQATT, SNEGSKA (reference sequence). V was trimmed by 3 bases and J by 2 bases, leaving 11 bases between them. The CDR3 totals 13 residues.

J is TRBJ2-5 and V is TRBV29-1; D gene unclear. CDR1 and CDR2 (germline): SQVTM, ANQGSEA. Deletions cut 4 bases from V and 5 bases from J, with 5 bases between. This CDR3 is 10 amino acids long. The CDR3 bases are TGCAGCGTTGGATTGGAGACCCAGTACTTC. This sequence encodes CSVGLETQYF.

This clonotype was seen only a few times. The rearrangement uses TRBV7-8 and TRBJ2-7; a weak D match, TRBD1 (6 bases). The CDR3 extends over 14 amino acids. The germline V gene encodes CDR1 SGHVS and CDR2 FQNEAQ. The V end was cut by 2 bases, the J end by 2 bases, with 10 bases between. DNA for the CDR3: TGTGCCAGCAGCTTAACGCAGGGGACCTACGAGCAGTACGTC. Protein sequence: CASSLTQGTYEQYV.

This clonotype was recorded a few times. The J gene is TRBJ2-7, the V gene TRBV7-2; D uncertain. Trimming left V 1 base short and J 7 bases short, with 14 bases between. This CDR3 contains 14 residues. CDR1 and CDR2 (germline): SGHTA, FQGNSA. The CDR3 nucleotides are TGTGCCAGCAGCTTAGACGCATCCTTCGGTGAGCAGTACTTC. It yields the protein CASSLDASFGEQYF.

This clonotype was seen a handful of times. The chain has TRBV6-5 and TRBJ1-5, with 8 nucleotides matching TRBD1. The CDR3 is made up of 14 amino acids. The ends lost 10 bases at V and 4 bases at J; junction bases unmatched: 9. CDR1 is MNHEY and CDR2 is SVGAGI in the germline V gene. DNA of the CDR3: TGTGCCACCATAGACAGGGGATTGAATCAGCCCCAGCATTTT. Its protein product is CATIDRGLNQPQHF.

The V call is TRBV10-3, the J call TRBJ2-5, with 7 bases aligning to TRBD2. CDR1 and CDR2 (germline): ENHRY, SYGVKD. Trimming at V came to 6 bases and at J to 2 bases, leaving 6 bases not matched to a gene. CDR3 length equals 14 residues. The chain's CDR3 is CAISPGGRQETQYF. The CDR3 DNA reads TGTGCCATCAGCCCGGGCGGGAGACAAGAGACCCAGTACTTC.

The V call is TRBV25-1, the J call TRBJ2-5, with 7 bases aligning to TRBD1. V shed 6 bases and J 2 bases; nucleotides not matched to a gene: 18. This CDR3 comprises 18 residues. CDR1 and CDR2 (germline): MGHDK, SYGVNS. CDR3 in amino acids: CASSQANSPGTAQETQYF. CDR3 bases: TGTGCCAGCAGCCAAGCAAATTCACCCGGGACAGCACAAGAGACCCAGTACTTC. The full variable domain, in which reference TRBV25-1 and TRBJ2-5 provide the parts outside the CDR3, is EADIYQTPRYLVIGTGKKITLECSQTMGHDKMYWYQQDPGMELHLIHYSYGVNSTEKGDLSSESTVSRIRTEHFPLTLESARPSHTSQYLCASSQANSPGTAQETQYFGPGTRLLVL.

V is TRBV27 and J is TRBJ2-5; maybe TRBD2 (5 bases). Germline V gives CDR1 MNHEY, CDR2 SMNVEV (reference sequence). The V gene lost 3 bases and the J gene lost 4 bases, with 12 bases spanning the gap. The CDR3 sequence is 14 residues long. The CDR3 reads CASSFGRRRETQYF. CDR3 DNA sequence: TGTGCCAGCAGTTTCGGTCGGAGGCGAGAGACCCAGTACTTC.

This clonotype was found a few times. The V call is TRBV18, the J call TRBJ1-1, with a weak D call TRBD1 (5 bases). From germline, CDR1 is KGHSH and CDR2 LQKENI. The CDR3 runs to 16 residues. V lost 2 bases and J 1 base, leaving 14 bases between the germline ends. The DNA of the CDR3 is TGTGCCAGCTCACCAGGCCACGGGACGGCGAACACTGAAGCTTTCTTT. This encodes CASSPGHGTANTEAFF.

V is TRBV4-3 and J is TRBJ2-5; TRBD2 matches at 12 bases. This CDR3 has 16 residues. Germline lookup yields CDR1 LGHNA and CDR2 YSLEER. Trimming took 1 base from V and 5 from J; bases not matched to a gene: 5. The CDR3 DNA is TGCGCCAGCAGCCAAGGACTAGCGGGGGCCTGGGAGACCCAGTACTTC. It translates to CASSQGLAGAWETQYF.

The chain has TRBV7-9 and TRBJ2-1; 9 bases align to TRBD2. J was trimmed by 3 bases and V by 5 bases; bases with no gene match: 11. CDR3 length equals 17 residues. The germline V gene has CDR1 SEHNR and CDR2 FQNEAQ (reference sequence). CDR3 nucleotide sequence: TGTGCCAGCAGCGATAGCTTTCCAGCGGGAGGCTACAATGAGCAGTTCTTC. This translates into CASSDSFPAGGYNEQFF.

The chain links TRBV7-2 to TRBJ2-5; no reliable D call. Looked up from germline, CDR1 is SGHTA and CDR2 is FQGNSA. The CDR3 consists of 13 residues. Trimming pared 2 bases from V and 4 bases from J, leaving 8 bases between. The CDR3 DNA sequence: TGTGCCAGCAGCTTAAACGCGATAGAGACCCAGTACTTC. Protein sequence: CASSLNAIETQYF.

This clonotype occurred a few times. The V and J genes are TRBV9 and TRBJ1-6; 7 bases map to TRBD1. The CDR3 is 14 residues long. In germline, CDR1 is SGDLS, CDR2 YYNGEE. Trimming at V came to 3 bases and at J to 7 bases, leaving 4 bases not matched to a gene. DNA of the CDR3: TGTGCCAGCAGCGGGACAGGCCAGAATTCACCCCTCCACTTT. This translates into CASSGTGQNSPLHF.

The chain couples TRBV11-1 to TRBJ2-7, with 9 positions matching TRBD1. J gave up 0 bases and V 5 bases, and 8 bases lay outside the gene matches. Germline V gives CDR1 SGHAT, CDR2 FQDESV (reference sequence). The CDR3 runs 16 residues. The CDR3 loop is CASSLKRTGVSYEQYF. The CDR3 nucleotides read TGTGCCAGCAGCCTAAAGCGGACAGGGGTCTCCTACGAGCAGTACTTC.

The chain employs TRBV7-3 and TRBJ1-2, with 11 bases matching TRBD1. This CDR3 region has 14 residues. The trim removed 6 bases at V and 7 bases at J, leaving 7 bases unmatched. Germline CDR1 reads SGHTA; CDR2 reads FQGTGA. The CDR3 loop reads CASSYGTGGGGYTF. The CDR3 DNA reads TGTGCCAGCAGTTACGGGACAGGGGGTGGTGGCTACACCTTC.

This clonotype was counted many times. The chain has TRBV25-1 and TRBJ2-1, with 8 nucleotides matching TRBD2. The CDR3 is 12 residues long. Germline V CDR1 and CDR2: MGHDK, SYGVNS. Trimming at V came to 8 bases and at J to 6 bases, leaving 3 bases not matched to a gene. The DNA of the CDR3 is TGTGCCAGCCGGGGGGGTATCAATGAGCAGTTCTTC. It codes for CASRGGINEQFF.

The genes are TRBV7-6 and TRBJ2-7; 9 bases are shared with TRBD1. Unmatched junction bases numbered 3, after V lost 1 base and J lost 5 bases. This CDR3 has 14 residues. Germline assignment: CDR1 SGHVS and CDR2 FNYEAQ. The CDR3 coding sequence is TGTGCCAGCAGCTTAGGGACAGGGGCCCACGAGCAGTACTTC. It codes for CASSLGTGAHEQYF.

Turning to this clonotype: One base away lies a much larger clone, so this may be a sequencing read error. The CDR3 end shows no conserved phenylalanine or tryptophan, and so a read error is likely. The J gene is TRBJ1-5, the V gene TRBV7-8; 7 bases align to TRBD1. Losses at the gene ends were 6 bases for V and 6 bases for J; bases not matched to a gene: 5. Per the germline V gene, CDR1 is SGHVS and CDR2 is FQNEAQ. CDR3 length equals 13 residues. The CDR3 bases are TGTGCCAGCAGAGACAGGGCGAGTCAGCCCCAGCATCTT. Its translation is CASRDRASQPQHL.

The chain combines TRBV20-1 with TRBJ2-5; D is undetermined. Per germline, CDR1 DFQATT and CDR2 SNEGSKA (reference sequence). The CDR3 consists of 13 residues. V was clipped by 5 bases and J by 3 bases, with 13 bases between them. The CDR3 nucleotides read TGCAGTGCTTTAAGGACGGAAGAAGAGACCCAGTACTTC. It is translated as CSALRTEEETQYF.

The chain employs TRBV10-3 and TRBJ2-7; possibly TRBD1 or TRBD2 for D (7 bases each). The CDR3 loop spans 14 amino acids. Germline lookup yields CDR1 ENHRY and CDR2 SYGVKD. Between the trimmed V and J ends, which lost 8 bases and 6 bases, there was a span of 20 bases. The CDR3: CAILGGEGAVEQYF. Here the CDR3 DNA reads TGTGCCATCCTGGGGGGGGAGGGGGCGGTCGAGCAGTACTTC.

The CDR3 region is CAISESMRSYGYTF. DNA of the CDR3: TGTGCCATCAGTGAGTCTATGAGGAGCTATGGCTACACCTTC. This chain connects TRBV10-3 to TRBJ1-2; D unclear. V lost 0 bases and J 4 bases, leaving 9 bases between the germline ends. CDR3 length: 14 amino acids. The germline gives CDR1 ENHRY, CDR2 SYGVKD.

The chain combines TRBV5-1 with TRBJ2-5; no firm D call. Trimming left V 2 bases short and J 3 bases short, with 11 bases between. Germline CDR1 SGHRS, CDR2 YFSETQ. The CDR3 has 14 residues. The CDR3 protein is CASSFRGGEETQYF. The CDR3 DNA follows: TGCGCCAGCAGCTTCCGAGGCGGCGAAGAGACCCAGTACTTC.

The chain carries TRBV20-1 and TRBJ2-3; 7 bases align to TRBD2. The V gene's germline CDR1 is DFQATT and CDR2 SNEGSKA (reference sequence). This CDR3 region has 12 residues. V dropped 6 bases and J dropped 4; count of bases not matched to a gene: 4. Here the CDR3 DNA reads TGCAGTGCCCAACTAGCGTCAGATACGCAGTATTTT. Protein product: CSAQLASDTQYF.

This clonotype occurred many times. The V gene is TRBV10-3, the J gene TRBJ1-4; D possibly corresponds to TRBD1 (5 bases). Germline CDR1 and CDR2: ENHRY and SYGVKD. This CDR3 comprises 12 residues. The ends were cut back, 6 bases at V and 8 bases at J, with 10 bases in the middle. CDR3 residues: CAIRGTAEKLFF. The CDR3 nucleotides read TGTGCCATCAGGGGGACGGCAGAAAAACTGTTTTTT.

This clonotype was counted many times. The CDR3 nucleotides read TGTGCCACCAGCAGAGATCGAGGAAGCTTCGACGAGCAGTACTTC. Translating it yields CATSRDRGSFDEQYF. The chain couples TRBV15 to TRBJ2-7; D ambiguous. Germline lookup yields CDR1 LNHNV and CDR2 YYDKDF (reference sequence). The CDR3 is 15 amino acids. V was pared by 0 bases and J by 5 bases, with 14 bases between. Full variable domain (rest looked up from reference TRBV15 and TRBJ2-7): DAMVIQNPRYQVTQFGKPVTLSCSQTLNHNVMYWYQQKSSQAPKLLFHYYDKDFNNEADTPDNFQSRRPNTSFCFLDIRSPGLGDTAMYLCATSRDRGSFDEQYFGPGTRLTVT.

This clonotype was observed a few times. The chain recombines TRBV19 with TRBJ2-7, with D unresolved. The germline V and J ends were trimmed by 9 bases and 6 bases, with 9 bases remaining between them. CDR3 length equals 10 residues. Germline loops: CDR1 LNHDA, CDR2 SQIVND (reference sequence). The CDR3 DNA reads TGTGCCAGCCACCGGCTCGAGCAGTACTTC. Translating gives CASHRLEQYF. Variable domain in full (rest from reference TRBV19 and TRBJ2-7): DGGITQSPKYLFRKEGQNVTLSCEQNLNHDAMYWYRQDPGQGLRLIYYSQIVNDFQKGDIAEGYSVSREKKESFPLTVTSAQKNPTAFYLCASHRLEQYFGPGTRLTVT.

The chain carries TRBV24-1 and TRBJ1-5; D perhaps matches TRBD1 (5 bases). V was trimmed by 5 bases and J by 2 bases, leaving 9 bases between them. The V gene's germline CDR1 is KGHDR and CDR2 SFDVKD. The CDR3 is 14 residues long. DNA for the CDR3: TGTGCCACCAGTGGGCAGGGTGGCAATCAGCCCCAGCATTTT. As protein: CATSGQGGNQPQHF.